This TCR beta chain was sequenced during a study of CD8 T cells in Susac syndrome (dated by TCRdb to between 2019 and 2020). In terms of the full investigation: Of the Susac syndrome patients who were sequenced, over five had clinically active disease and about eight were in clinical remission. At the time of blood withdrawal, Susac syndrome patients were either therapy-naive, taking corticosteroids (with some also receiving IVIg), or on IVIg alone. Whether CD8+ T cell activation and differentiation in Susac syndrome was antigen driven was tested using repertoire sequencing. Clonality of the CD8+ T cell repertoire was compared between roughly 13 healthy donors, approximately 14 Susac syndrome patients and under 16 multiple sclerosis patients. The investigation overall reported the following: Looking at Susac-specific public clones, the researchers identified 15 to 20 in the total CD8+ repertoire and 4 or 5 in the CD8+ TEMRA repertoire. CD8+ repertoires in Susac syndrome showed clonal expansion, which was highest in CD8+ TEMRA cells and was greater in clinically active patients than in remitting patients. The number of individuals in the TCR sequencing and HLA analysis was recognized as being relatively small.

This clonotype was picked up a small number of times. Its antigen target is currently unknown. The sample holds no much larger clone one base away, and base qualities are not on file. Including cysteine and phenylalanine, the CDR3 has 15 amino acids. Just CDR3 DNA is preserved here, 45 bases in frame from base 1. V is clipped by 1 base and J by 6 bases, and the sequence between their germline boundaries is 16 bases long. Taken from the germline V gene, the CDR1 and CDR2 loops are LGHNA and YSLEER. RNA was extracted using the RNeasy kit, and about 0.5 to 1 microgram was reverse transcribed with random hexamers. The immunoSEQ multiplex PCR assay, which covers 54 Vbeta and 13 Jbeta segments, was used to amplify TCR beta CDR3 regions. To correct PCR amplification bias, a synthetic template baseline was used for both primer optimization and computational correction. The source study handled its data this way. Reads were annotated to V, D and J genes according to IMGT and were analyzed with immunoSEQ Analyzer, with only productive sequences retained. Clonality was computed as one minus Shannon entropy normalized by log2 of the number of productive unique sequences. For each patient and control, public and private clones were evaluated among the 100 most prevalent clones. Clones were defined as Susac-specific if absent from the healthy and MS cohorts, from around 1,000 published viral clones and from other ImmuneACCESS disease sequences. Through fastp at Q25 and MiXCR, TCRdb rebuilt clones from the public reads, retaining in-frame beta chains. Rows are combined by CDR3 protein, so each entry shows the most common genes and DNA. The V and J calls, along with clone size, are taken from TCRdb and not from the paper's own processing. This sample holds 100,000 to 150,000 distinct CDR3 sequences; around 94% were observed only once. Around 0.2% of the sample goes to the ten largest clones.

Peripheral blood CD8+ and CD4+ T cells from healthy donors, Susac syndrome patients and multiple sclerosis patients were profiled by high-throughput TCR beta sequencing. The Susac syndrome patients fulfilled recently defined diagnostic criteria for definite or probable disease. CD8+ TEMRA cells were enriched by FACS, while bulk CD8+ and CD4+ T cells were purified by magnetic negative isolation. Blood was drawn into EDTA tubes, processed within 24 hours, and PBMCs were isolated by density gradient centrifugation. PBMCs destined for TCR sequencing were cryopreserved in liquid nitrogen and later thawed in a 37 °C water bath. A purity of at least 90% was achieved for sorted or isolated CD4+, CD8+ and CD8+ TEMRA cells.

The receptor chain draws on TRBV4-3 and TRBJ2-7; tentative D gene TRBD1, with 6 bases matching. Material for sequencing was CD8+ T cells from PBMCs. The clonotype was recovered from a human donor with Susac syndrome. The DNA is TGCGCCAGCAGCCAAGCCTTCGGAACAGGGACCGAGCAGTACTTC. Its translation is CASSQAFGTGTEQYF.